A selection of T cell receptor beta chains follows, all from one sample in a study of blood T cell repertoires in COVID-19. Repertoires were generated with immunoSEQ multiplex PCR, while TCRdb's copy carries only in-frame clones and drops some. The table lists about 530,000 clones, roughly 89% of them singletons. What was sequenced was peripheral blood. Receptor source: a woman in her fifties or sixties with COVID-19, enrolled during active disease. The CDR3 runs from the conserved cysteine through the conserved F or W. D genes are given only for firm matches. Size values are once, few and many counts, or a class for expanded clones, and some rows have none.

NA | TRBD1 | TRBJ1-3 | TRBV12-3/TRBV12-4 | TGTGCCAGCAGTTTAGGGACAGGAGACACCATATATTTT | CASSLGTGDTIYF
NA | TRBD1 | TRBJ2-7 | TRBV10-1 | TGCGCCAGCAGTGGGACAGGGGGGTCCTACGAGCAGTACTTC | CASSGTGGSYEQYF
NA | NA | TRBJ2-7 | TRBV27 | TGTGCCAGCAGTTTCCTCCCCGGGCAACGGGGTAGCTACGAGCAGTACTTC | CASSFLPGQRGSYEQYF
NA | TRBD2 | TRBJ2-3 | TRBV5-1 | TGCGCCAGCAGCCCCGGGACTAGCGGGGGGGCCCGGACAGATACGCAGTATTTT | CASSPGTSGGARTDTQYF
NA | NA | TRBJ2-7 | TRBV11-2 | TGTGCCAGCAGCTTACCGGTCGAGCAGTACTTC | CASSLPVEQYF
NA | TRBD1 | TRBJ2-7 | TRBV13 | TGTGCCAGCAGCTTCTGGTCAGGGACAGGGGGCTACGAGCAGTACTTC | CASSFWSGTGGYEQYF
NA | TRBD1 | TRBJ1-4 | TRBV14 | TGTGCCAGCAGCCAAGGTCTAACAGGGGATTACGAAAAACTGTTTTTT | CASSQGLTGDYEKLFF
few | TRBD1 | TRBJ1-1 | TRBV19 | TGTGCCAGTAAGACAGGGGTGAACACTGAAGCTTTCTTT | CASKTGVNTEAFF
NA | TRBD1 | TRBJ2-2 | TRBV5-6 | TGTGCCAGTACTCAGCTTGTAACGGGGACAGGGAGGTCCGGGGAGCTGTTTTTT | CASTQLVTGTGRSGELFF
NA | NA | TRBJ2-5 | TRBV29-1 | TGCAGCGTTGAAGTTCAGGGACTAGAGACCCAGTACTTC | CSVEVQGLETQYF
NA | NA | TRBJ2-7 | TRBV29-1 | TGCAGCGTTGAAGATCTTACGGGGGAGCAGTACTTC | CSVEDLTGEQYF
NA | NA | TRBJ2-2 | TRBV3-1/TRBV3-2 | TGTGCCAGCAGCCAGGACTCGAACACCGGGGAGCTGTTTTTT | CASSQDSNTGELFF
NA | NA | TRBJ1-5 | TRBV3-1/TRBV3-2 | TGTGCCAGCAGCCATTGGTCGGGACCCCAGCATTTT | CASSHWSGPQHF
NA | NA | TRBJ1-1 | TRBV7-8 | TGTGCCAGCAGCTTGGGGGCGCAAACTGAAGCTTTCTTT | CASSLGAQTEAFF
NA | NA | TRBJ1-2 | TRBV24-1 | TGTGCCACCAGTGATCGAGGGAGGTCGGAAGGCTACACCTTC | CATSDRGRSEGYTF
NA | NA | TRBJ1-1 | TRBV30 | TGTGCCTGGAGTTGGGGGGGCCCCAACACTGAAGCTTTCTTT | CAWSWGGPNTEAFF
NA | NA | TRBJ2-2 | TRBV9 | TGTGCCAGCAGCAACCGGCGGGGTATGGGCACCGGGGAGCTGTTTTTT | CASSNRRGMGTGELFF
NA | NA | TRBJ1-3 | TRBV5-4 | TGTGCCAGCAGCTCAGAACCCCTGCTGGGGGGAAACATATATTTT | CASSSEPLLGGNIYF
NA | TRBD2 | TRBJ2-1 | TRBV6-1 | TGTGCCAGCAGTGAGGAAGCGGGGGGCTACAATGAGCAGTTCTTC | CASSEEAGGYNEQFF